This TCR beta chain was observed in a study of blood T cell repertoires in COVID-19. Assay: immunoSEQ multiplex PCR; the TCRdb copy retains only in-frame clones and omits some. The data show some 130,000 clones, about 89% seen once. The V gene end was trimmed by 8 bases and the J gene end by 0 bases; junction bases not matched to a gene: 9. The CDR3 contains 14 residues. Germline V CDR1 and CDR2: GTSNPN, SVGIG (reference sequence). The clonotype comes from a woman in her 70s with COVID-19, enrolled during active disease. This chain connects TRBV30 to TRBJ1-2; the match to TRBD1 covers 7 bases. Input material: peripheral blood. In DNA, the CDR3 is TGTGCCACCCAGGGGGGCAGAGCTAACTATGGCTACACCTTC. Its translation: CATQGGRANYGYTF.